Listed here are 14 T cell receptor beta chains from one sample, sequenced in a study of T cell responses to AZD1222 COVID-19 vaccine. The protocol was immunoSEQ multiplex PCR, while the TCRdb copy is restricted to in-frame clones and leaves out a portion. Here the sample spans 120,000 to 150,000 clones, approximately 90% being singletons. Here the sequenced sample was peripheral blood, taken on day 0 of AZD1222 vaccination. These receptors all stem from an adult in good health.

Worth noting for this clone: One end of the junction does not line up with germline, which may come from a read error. The CDR3 is CASSIAGGPYEQYF. The CDR3 DNA reads TGTGCCAGTAGCATAGCGGGAGGGCCCTACGAGCAGTACTTC. The chain recombines TRBV19 with TRBJ2-7; 11 bases match TRBD2. Looked up from germline, CDR1 is LNHDA and CDR2 is SQIVND (reference sequence). CDR3 length: 14 residues. The full variable domain, completed using reference TRBV19 and TRBJ2-7, is DGGITQSPKYLFRKEGQNVTLSCEQNLNHDAMYWYRQDPGQGLRLIYYSQIVNDFQKGDIAEGYSVSREKKESFPLTVTSAQKNPTAFYLCASSIAGGPYEQYFGPGTRLTVT.

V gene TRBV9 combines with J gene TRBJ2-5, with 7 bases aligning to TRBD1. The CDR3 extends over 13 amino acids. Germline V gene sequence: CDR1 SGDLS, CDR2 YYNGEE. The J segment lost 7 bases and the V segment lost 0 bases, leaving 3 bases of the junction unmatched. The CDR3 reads CASSVEGAGTQYF. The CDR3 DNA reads TGTGCCAGCAGCGTAGAGGGGGCGGGGACCCAGTACTTC.

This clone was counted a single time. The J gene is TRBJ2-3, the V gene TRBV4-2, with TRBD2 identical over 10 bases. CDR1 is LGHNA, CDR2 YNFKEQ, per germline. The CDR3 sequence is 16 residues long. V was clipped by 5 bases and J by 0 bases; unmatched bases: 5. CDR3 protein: CASSGRTSGSTDTQYF. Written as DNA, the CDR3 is TGTGCCAGCAGCGGCCGGACTAGCGGCAGCACAGATACGCAGTATTTT.

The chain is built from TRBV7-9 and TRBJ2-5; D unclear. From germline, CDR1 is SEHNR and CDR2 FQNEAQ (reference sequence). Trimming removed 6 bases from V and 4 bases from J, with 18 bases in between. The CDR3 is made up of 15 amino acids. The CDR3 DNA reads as TGTGCCAGCAGTCGAAACTCTTTACCGGGAGAGACCCAGTACTTC. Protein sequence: CASSRNSLPGETQYF.

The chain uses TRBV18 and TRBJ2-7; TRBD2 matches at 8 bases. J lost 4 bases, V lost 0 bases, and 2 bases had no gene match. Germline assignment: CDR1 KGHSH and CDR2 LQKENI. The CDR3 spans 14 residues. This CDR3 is CASSPPEREYEQYF. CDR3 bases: TGTGCCAGCTCACCACCGGAGCGGGAGTACGAGCAGTACTTC.

Written as DNA, the CDR3 is TGTGCCAGCTCACCACCTATTCAGGGGGCGTTCTACGAGCAGTACTTC. Translation: CASSPPIQGAFYEQYF. The chain couples TRBV18 to TRBJ2-7; 8 nucleotides match TRBD1. The CDR3 consists of 16 residues. The J segment lost 3 bases and the V segment lost 0 bases, leaving 7 bases of the junction unmatched. Germline CDR1 is KGHSH and CDR2 is LQKENI. Using reference TRBV18 and TRBJ2-7 for the parts outside the CDR3, the full variable domain is NAGVMQNPRHLVRRRGQEARLRCSPMKGHSHVYWYRQLPEEGLKFMVYLQKENIIDESGMPKERFSAEFPKEGPSILRIQQVVRGDSAAYFCASSPPIQGAFYEQYFGPGTRLTVT.

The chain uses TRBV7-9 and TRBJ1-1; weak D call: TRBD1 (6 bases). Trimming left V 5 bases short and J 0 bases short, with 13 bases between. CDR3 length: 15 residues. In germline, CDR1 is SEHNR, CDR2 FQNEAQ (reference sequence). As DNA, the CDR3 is TGTGCCAGCAGCCCCCTGGGGGCTATGAACACTGAAGCTTTCTTT. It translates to CASSPLGAMNTEAFF.

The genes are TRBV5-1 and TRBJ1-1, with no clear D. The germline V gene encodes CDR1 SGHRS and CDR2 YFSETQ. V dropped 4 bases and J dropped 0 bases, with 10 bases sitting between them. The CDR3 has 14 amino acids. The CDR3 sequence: CASSEDLLNTEAFF. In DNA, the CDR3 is TGCGCCAGCAGCGAGGACCTTTTGAACACTGAAGCTTTCTTT.

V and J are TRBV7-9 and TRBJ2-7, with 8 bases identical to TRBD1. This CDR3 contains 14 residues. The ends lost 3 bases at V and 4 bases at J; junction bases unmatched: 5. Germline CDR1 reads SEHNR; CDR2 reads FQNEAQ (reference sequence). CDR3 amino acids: CASSLTGAWYEQYF. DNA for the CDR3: TGTGCCAGCAGCTTGACAGGGGCATGGTACGAGCAGTACTTC. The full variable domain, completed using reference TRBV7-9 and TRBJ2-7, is DTGVSQNPRHKITKRGQNVTFRCDPISEHNRLYWYRQTLGQGPEFLTYFQNEAQLEKSRLLSDRFSAERPKGSFSTLEIQRTEQGDSAMYLCASSLTGAWYEQYFGPGTRLTVT.

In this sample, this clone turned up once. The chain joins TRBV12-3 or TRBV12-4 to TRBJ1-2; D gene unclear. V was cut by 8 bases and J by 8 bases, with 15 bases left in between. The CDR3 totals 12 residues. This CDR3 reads CASSRGPGGYTF. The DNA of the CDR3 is TGTGCCAGCTCACGAGGGCCGGGAGGCTACACCTTC.

CDR3 nucleotide sequence: TGTGCCAGCAGCTCCGACCTAGCGCTAGGGGAGACCCAGTACTTC. Translation gives CASSSDLALGETQYF. The rearrangement links TRBV4-2 to TRBJ2-5; D might be TRBD2 (6 bases). V gave up 5 bases and J gave up 5 bases, with 18 bases separating them. The CDR3 contains 15 residues. The germline CDR1 and CDR2 sequences are LGHNA and YNFKEQ.

The CDR3 nucleotides are TGTGCCAGCAGCTTACTAGCGGCTAGCACAGATACGCAGTATTTT. Its translation is CASSLLAASTDTQYF. This chain uses TRBV7-9 with TRBJ2-3; 7 nucleotides line up with TRBD2. CDR1 is SEHNR, CDR2 FQNEAQ, per germline (reference sequence). The CDR3 totals 15 residues. V was clipped by 2 bases and J by 0 bases; unmatched bases: 2.

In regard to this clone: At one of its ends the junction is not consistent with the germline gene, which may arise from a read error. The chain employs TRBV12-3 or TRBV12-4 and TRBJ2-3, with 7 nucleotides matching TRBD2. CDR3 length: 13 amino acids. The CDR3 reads CASSLAEGDTQYF. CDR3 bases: TGTGCCAGCAGTCTAGCGGAGGGGGATACGCAGTATTTT.

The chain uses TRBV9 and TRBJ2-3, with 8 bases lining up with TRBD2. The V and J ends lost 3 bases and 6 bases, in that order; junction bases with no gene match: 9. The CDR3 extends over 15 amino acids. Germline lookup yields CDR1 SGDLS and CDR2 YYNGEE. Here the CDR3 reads CASSALGGARDTQYF. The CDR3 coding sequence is TGTGCCAGCAGCGCTCTCGGGGGGGCGCGGGATACGCAGTATTTT.